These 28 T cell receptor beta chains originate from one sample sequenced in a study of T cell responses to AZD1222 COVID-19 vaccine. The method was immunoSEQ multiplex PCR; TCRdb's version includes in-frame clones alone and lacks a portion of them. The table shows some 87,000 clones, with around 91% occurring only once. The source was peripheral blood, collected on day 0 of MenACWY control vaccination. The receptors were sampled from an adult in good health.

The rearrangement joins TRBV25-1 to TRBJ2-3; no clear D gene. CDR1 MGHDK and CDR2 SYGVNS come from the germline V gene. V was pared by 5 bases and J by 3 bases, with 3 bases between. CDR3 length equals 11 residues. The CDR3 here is CASSTTDTQYF. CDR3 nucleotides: TGTGCCAGCAGTACGACAGATACGCAGTATTTT.

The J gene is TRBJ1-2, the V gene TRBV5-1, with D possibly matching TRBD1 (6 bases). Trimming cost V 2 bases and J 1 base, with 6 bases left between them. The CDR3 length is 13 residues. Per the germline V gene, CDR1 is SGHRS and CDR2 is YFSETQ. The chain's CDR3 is CASSLQGNYGYTF. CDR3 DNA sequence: TGCGCCAGCAGCTTACAGGGTAACTATGGCTACACCTTC.

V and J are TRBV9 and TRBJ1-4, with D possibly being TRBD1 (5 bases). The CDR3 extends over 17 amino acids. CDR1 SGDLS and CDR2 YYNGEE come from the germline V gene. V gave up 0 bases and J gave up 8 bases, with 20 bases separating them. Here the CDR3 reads CASSVGVRDGGKEKLFF. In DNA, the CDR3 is TGTGCCAGCAGCGTAGGTGTCCGGGACGGGGGTAAGGAAAAACTGTTTTTT.

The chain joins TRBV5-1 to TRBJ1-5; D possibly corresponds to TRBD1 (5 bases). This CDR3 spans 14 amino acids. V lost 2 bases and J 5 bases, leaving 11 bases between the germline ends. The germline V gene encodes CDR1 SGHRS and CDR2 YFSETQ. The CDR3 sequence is CASSLGGTHQPQHF. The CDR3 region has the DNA TGCGCCAGCAGCTTAGGCGGGACCCATCAGCCCCAGCATTTT.

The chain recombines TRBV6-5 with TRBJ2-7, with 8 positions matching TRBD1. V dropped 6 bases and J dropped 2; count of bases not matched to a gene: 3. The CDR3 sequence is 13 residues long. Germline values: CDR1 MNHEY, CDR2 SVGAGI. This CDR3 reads CASSRQGTYEQYF. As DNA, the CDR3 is TGTGCCAGCAGCCGACAGGGGACCTACGAGCAGTACTTC.

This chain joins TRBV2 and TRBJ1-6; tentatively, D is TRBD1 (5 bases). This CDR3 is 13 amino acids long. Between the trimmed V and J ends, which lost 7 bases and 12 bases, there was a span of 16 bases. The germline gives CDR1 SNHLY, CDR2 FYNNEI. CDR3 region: CASTLDGAGPLHF. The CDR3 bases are TGTGCCAGCACCTTGGACGGGGCGGGACCCCTCCACTTT.

This chain's CDR3 is CASSGGTSEQETQYF. In DNA form, the CDR3 reads TGTGCCAGCAGCGGGGGGACTAGCGAGCAAGAGACCCAGTACTTC. This chain connects TRBV9 to TRBJ2-5, with 10 bases lining up with TRBD2. Germline CDR1 and CDR2: SGDLS and YYNGEE. V shed 3 bases and J 2 bases; nucleotides not matched to a gene: 4. The CDR3 extends over 15 amino acids.

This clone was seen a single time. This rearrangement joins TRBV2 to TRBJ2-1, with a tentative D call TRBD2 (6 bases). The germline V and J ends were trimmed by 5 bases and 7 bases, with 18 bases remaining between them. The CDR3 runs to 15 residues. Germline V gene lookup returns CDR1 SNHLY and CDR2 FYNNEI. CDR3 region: CASSLMPGGMNEQFF. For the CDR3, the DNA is TGTGCCAGCAGTTTAATGCCCGGGGGTATGAATGAGCAGTTCTTC.

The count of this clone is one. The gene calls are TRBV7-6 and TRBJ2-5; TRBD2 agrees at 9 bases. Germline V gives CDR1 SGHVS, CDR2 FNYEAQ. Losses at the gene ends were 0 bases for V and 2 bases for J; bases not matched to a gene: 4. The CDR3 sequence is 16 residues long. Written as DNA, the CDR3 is TGTGCCAGCAGCTTAGCAGTGACTAGCGGACAAGAGACCCAGTACTTC. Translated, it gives CASSLAVTSGQETQYF.

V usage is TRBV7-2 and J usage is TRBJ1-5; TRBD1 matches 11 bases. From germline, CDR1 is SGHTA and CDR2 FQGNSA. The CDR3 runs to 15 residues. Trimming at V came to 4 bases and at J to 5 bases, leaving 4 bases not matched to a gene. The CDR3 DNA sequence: TGTGCCAGCAGCTGGACAGGGGGCGGGGATCAGCCCCAGCATTTT. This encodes CASSWTGGGDQPQHF.

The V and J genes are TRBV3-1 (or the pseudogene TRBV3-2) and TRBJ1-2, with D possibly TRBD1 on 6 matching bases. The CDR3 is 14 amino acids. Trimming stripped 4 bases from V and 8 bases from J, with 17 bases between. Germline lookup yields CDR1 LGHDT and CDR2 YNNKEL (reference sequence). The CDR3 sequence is CASSRGVGAGGYTF. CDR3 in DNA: TGTGCCAGCAGCCGAGGAGTGGGGGCGGGAGGCTACACCTTC.

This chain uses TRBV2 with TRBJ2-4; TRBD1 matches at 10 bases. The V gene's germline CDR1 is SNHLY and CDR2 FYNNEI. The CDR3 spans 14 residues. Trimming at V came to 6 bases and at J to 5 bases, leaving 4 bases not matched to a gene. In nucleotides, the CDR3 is TGTGCCAGCAGCACCGGGACAGGGGAAAACATTCAGTACTTC. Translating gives CASSTGTGENIQYF. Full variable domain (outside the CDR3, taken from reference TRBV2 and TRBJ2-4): EPEVTQTPSHQVTQMGQEVILRCVPISNHLYFYWYRQILGQKVEFLVSFYNNEISEKSEIFDDQFSVERPDGSNFTLKIRSTKLEDSAMYFCASSTGTGENIQYFGAGTRLSVL.

Here the CDR3 reads CASSQRRDRGYQFPLHF. The CDR3 coding sequence is TGCGCCAGCAGTCAGCGCCGGGACAGGGGATACCAATTCCCCCTCCACTTT. This sequence joins TRBV23-1 and TRBJ1-6; 10 bases line up with TRBD1. TRBV23-1 counts as an open reading frame of uncertain function. CDR3 length equals 17 residues. Trimming took 3 bases from V and 13 from J; bases not matched to a gene: 15.

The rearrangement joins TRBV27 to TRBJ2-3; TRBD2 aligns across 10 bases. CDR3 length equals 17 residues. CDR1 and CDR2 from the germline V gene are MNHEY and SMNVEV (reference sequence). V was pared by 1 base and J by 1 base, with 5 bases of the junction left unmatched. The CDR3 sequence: CASSLFGTSVGTDTQYF. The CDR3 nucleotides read TGTGCCAGCAGTTTATTCGGGACTAGCGTGGGCACAGATACGCAGTATTTT.

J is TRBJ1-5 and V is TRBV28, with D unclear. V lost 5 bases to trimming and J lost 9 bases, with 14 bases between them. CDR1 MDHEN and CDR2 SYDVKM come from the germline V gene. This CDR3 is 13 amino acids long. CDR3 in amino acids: CASSPEASRPQHF. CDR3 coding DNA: TGTGCCAGCAGTCCAGAGGCGAGTCGGCCCCAGCATTTT.

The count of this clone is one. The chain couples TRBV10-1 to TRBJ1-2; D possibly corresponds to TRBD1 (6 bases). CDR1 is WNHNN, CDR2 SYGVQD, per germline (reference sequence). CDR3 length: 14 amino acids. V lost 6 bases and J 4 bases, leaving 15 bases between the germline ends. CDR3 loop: CASSPTAGAYGYTF. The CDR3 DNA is TGCGCCAGCAGCCCCACGGCAGGGGCCTATGGCTACACCTTC.

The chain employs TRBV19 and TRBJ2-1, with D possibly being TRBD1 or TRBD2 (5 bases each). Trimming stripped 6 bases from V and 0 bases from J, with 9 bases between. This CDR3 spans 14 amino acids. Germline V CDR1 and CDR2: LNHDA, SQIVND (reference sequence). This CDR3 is CASRGESSYNEQFF. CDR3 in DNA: TGTGCCAGTAGAGGGGAGAGCTCCTACAATGAGCAGTTCTTC. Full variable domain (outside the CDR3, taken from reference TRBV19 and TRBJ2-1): DGGITQSPKYLFRKEGQNVTLSCEQNLNHDAMYWYRQDPGQGLRLIYYSQIVNDFQKGDIAEGYSVSREKKESFPLTVTSAQKNPTAFYLCASRGESSYNEQFFGPGTRLTVL.

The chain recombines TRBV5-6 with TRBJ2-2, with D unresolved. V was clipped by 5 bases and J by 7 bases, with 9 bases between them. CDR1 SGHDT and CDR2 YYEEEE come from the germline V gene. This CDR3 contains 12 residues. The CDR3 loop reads CASRARVGELFF. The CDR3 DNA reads TGTGCCAGCAGGGCTAGGGTCGGGGAGCTGTTTTTT.

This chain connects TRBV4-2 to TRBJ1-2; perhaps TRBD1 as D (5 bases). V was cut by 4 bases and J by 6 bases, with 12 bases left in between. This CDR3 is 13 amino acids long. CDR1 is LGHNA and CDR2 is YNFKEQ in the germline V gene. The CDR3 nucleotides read TGTGCCAGCAGCCCCGACAGTTGGGATGGCTACACCTTC. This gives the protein CASSPDSWDGYTF.

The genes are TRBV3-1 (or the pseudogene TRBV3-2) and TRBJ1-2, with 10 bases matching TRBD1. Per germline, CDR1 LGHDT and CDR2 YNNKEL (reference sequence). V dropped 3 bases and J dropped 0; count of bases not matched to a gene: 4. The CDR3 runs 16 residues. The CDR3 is CASSHSGTGANYGYTF. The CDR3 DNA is TGTGCCAGCAGCCATTCCGGGACAGGGGCTAACTATGGCTACACCTTC.

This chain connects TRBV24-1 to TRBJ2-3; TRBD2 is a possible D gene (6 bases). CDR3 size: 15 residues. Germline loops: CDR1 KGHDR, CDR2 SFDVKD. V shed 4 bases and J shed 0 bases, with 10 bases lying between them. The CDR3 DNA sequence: TGTGCCACCAGTGAACCTGGGACTAGCACAGATACGCAGTATTTT. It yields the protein CATSEPGTSTDTQYF.

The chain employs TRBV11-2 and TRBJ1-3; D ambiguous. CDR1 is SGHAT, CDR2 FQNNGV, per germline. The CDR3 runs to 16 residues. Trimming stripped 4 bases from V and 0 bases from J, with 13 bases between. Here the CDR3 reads CASSWGAYHSGNTIYF. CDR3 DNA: TGTGCCAGCAGCTGGGGAGCCTACCACTCTGGAAACACCATATATTTT.

CDR3 nucleotide sequence: TGTGCCAGCAGCCAAGGGGGTGGAGGGGAGGCGGCTTTCTTT. Residues: CASSQGGGGEAAFF. V and J are TRBV3-1 (or the pseudogene TRBV3-2) and TRBJ1-1; D perhaps matches TRBD1 (5 bases). CDR3 length: 14 residues. V gave up 1 base and J gave up 11 bases, with 17 bases separating them. CDR1 is LGHDT and CDR2 is YNNKEL in the germline V gene (reference sequence).

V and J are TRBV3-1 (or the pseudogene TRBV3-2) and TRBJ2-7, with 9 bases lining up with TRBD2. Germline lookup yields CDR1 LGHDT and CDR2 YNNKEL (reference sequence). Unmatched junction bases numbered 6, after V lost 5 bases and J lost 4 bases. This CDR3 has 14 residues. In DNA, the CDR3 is TGTGCCAGCAGCTTAGCGGGAGAAAGGTACGAGCAGTACTTC. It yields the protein CASSLAGERYEQYF.

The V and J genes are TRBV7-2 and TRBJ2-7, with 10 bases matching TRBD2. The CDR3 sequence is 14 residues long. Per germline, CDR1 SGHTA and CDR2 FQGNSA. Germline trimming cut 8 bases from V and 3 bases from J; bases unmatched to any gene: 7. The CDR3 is CASGNLAGVYEQYF. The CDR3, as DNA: TGTGCCAGCGGCAATCTAGCGGGAGTCTACGAGCAGTACTTC.

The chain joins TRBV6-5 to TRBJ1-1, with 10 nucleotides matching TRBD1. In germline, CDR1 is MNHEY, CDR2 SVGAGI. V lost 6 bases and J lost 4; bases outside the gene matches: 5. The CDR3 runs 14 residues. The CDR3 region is CASSTGTGVTEAFF. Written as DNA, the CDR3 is TGTGCCAGCAGCACGGGGACAGGGGTCACTGAAGCTTTCTTT.

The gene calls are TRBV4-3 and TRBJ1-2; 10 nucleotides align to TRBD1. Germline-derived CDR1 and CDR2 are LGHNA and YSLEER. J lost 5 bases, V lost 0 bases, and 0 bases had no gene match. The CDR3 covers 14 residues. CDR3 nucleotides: TGCGCCAGCAGCCAAGAGGGACAGGGGTATGGCTACACCTTC. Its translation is CASSQEGQGYGYTF.

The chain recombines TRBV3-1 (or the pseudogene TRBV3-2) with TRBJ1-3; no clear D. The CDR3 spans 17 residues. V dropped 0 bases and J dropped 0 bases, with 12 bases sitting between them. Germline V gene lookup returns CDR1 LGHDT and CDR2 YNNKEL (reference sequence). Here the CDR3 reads CASSQELAGLSGNTIYF. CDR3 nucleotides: TGTGCCAGCAGCCAAGAGCTCGCAGGACTCTCTGGAAACACCATATATTTT.